Listed below are T cell receptor beta chains from one sample, sequenced in a study of T-cell memory formation after mild COVID-19. TCRdb passed the 5' RACE reads through MiXCR, listing each CDR3 protein once. Of hundreds of thousands of distinct CDR3 sequences detected, about 13% appear once; the ten largest clones hold approximately 22%. Material for sequencing was PBMCs or a T cell subset sorted from them (not recorded which). The origin of the receptors is a man between 18 and 29 years old who had mild COVID-19 (a few samples of this study predate the infection). Cell type and time point are not known. CDR3s include the opening cysteine and the closing phenylalanine or tryptophan. D genes are given only for firm matches. Clone size is shown for a subset of rows, as once, few, many or a class of expanded clone.

TRBV12-3/TRBV12-4	TRBJ2-1	NA	NA	CASSPHPVPNEQFF	TGTGCCAGCAGTCCCCATCCCGTCCCCAATGAGCAGTTCTTC
TRBV27	TRBJ2-1	NA	few	CASSLSIGAFNEQFF	TGTGCCAGCAGTTTATCGATCGGAGCTTTCAATGAGCAGTTCTTC
TRBV20-1	TRBJ2-2	NA	NA	CSARQGTGELFF	TGCAGTGCTAGACAGGGGACCGGGGAGCTGTTTTTT
TRBV5-1	TRBJ1-2	NA	many	CASSFGAGQGNGYTF	TGCGCCAGCAGCTTTGGCGCAGGGCAAGGAAATGGCTACACCTTC
TRBV12-5	TRBJ1-5	NA	NA	CASGSDGSNQPQHF	TGTGCTAGTGGTTCGGACGGAAGCAATCAGCCCCAGCATTTT
TRBV6-5	TRBJ1-1	TRBD1	NA	CASSQGQGTEAFF	TGTGCCAGCAGCCAAGGACAGGGCACTGAAGCTTTCTTT
TRBV4-3	TRBJ2-2	TRBD1	few	CASSQGGTGNTGELFF	TGCGCCAGCAGCCAAGGAGGGACAGGGAACACCGGGGAGCTGTTTTTT
TRBV7-7	TRBJ2-7	NA	NA	CASSRGTASTYEQYF	TGTGCCAGCAGCAGAGGGACCGCATCGACCTACGAGCAGTACTTC
TRBV6-5	TRBJ1-6	NA	NA	CASSSQDPESPLHF	TGTGCCAGCAGTTCCCAGGACCCTGAGTCACCCCTCCACTTT
TRBV30	TRBJ2-7	NA	few	CAWSVLTAEQYF	TGTGCCTGGAGTGTACTAACCGCCGAGCAGTACTTC
TRBV6-2/TRBV6-3	TRBJ2-7	NA	NA	CASSYPLEEQYF	TGTGCCAGCAGTTACCCCTTAGAGGAGCAGTACTTC
TRBV7-2	TRBJ2-5	TRBD1	few	CASSRDRGLETQYF	TGTGCCAGCAGCCGGGACAGGGGGCTGGAGACCCAGTACTTC
TRBV7-7	TRBJ2-3	NA	few	CASSPHLGADTQYF	TGTGCTAGCAGCCCACACCTAGGCGCAGATACGCAGTATTTT
TRBV4-3	TRBJ2-4	NA	few	CASSLDAAVAKNIQYF	TGCGCCAGCAGCCTCGATGCAGCCGTAGCCAAAAACATTCAGTACTTC
TRBV9	TRBJ2-3	NA	NA	CASSGQRPDTQYF	TGTGCCAGCAGCGGACAGCGGCCAGATACGCAGTATTTT
TRBV4-1	TRBJ2-7	NA	NA	CASSQAPGTYEQYF	TGCGCCAGCAGCCAAGCTCCGGGTACCTACGAGCAGTACTTC
TRBV10-3	TRBJ2-5	NA	few	CAISAFSQGWVEATQYF	TGTGCCATATCCGCTTTTTCACAGGGATGGGTCGAGGCAACCCAGTACTTC
TRBV10-2	TRBJ1-4	NA	NA	CASGRAATNEKLFF	TGCGCCAGCGGTCGGGCAGCAACTAATGAAAAACTGTTTTTT
TRBV25-1	TRBJ2-3	TRBD2	once	CASSPLASTTDTQYF	TGTGCCAGCTCCCCACTAGCGTCAACCACAGATACGCAGTATTTT
TRBV9	TRBJ2-1	NA	few	CASSARGDNEQFF	TGTGCCAGCAGCGCCCGTGGGGACAATGAGCAGTTCTTC
TRBV2	TRBJ2-1	NA	few	CASSELSGEQFF	TGTGCCAGCAGTGAATTGAGTGGTGAGCAGTTCTTC
TRBV5-1	TRBJ2-1	TRBD2	NA	CASRSGTSFYNEQFF	TGCGCCAGCAGGTCCGGGACTAGCTTCTACAATGAGCAGTTCTTC
TRBV5-6	TRBJ1-5	NA	NA	CASSLAGGGNQPQHF	TGTGCCAGCAGCTTGGCAGGTGGGGGCAATCAGCCCCAGCATTTT
TRBV7-2	TRBJ2-1	TRBD2	many	CASSSRQASLAGSRASYNEQFF	TGTGCCAGCAGCTCCAGACAGGCAAGTCTAGCGGGTTCACGGGCCTCCTACAATGAGCAGTTCTTC
TRBV21-1	TRBJ1-2	NA	few	CASSIRGDGYTF	TGTGCCAGCAGCATTAGGGGCGATGGCTACACCTTC
TRBV2	TRBJ1-6	TRBD1	few	CASSGRQGGTPLHF	TGTGCCAGCAGTGGAAGACAGGGAGGAACGCCCCTCCACTTT
TRBV7-2	TRBJ1-1	TRBD1	NA	CASSLEGTVGAEAFF	TGTGCCAGCAGCTTAGAGGGGACAGTGGGCGCTGAAGCTTTCTTT
TRBV14	TRBJ2-3	NA	NA	CASSQGLGRADTQYF	TGTGCCAGCAGCCAAGGTTTGGGGCGGGCAGATACGCAGTATTTT
TRBV10-1	TRBJ2-1	NA	few	CASTRTDYNEQFF	TGCGCCAGCACCCGGACGGACTACAATGAGCAGTTCTTC
TRBV7-9	TRBJ2-3	NA	NA	CASSSRTSLTDTQYF	TGTGCCAGCAGCTCTCGGACCAGCCTCACAGATACGCAGTATTTT
TRBV4-2	TRBJ1-4	TRBD1	few	CASSQTGFTLFF	TGTGCCAGCAGCCAGACAGGGTTTACACTGTTTTTT
TRBV5-1	TRBJ2-3	TRBD2	NA	CASSRTPAGGGTDTQYF	TGCGCCAGCAGTCGCACCCCAGCGGGGGGGGGTACAGATACGCAGTATTTT
TRBV11-2	TRBJ2-5	TRBD2	NA	CASSLKRGDQETQYF	TGTGCCAGCAGCTTAAAGCGGGGGGACCAAGAGACCCAGTACTTC
TRBV7-9	TRBJ2-7	NA	few	CASSRRDTTGYEQYF	TGTGCCAGCAGCCGCCGGGACACCACGGGGTACGAGCAGTACTTC
TRBV20-1	TRBJ2-1	NA	few	CSAGTRGAYNEQFF	TGCAGTGCGGGTACCCGGGGGGCATACAATGAGCAGTTCTTC